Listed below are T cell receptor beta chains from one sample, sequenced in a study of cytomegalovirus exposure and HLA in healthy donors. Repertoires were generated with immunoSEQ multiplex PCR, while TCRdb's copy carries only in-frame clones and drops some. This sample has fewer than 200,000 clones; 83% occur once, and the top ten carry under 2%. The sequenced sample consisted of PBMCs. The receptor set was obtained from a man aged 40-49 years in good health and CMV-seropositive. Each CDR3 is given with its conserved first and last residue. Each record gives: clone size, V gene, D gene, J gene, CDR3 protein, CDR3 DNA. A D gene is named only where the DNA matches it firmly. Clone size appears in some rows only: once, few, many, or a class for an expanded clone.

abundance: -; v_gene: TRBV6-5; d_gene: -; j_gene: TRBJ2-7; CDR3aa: CASSPGEHYEQYF; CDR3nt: TGTGCCAGCAGTCCAGGGGAGCATTACGAGCAGTACTTC
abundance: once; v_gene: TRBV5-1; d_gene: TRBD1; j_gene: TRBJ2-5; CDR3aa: CASRQGASEQYF; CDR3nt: TGCGCCAGCAGACAGGGGGCGTCTGAGCAGTACTTC
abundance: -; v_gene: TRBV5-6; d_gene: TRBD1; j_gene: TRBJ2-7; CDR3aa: CASSLGQGVYYEQYF; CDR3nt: TGTGCCAGCAGCTTGGGGCAGGGGGTATACTACGAGCAGTACTTC
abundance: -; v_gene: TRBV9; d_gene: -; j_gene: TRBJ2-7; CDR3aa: CASSVGAGSYYEQYF; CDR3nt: TGTGCCAGCAGCGTAGGAGCAGGGTCGTACTACGAGCAGTACTTC
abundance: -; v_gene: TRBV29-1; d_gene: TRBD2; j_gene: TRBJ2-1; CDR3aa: CSVEAPGLADTSSYNEQFF; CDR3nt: TGCAGCGTTGAAGCTCCGGGACTAGCGGACACCAGCTCCTACAATGAGCAGTTCTTC
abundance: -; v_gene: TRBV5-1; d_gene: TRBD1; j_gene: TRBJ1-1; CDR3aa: CASSLDRLNTEAFF; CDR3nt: TGCGCCAGCAGCCTGGACAGGTTGAACACTGAAGCTTTCTTT
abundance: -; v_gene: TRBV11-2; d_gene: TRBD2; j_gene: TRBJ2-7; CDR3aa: CASSLGGGYEQYF; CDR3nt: TGTGCCAGCAGCTTAGGGGGGGGTTACGAGCAGTACTTC
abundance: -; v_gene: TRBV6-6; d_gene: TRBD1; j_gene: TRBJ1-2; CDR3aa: CATASGTADGYTF; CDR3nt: TGTGCCACGGCCTCCGGGACAGCAGACGGCTACACCTTC
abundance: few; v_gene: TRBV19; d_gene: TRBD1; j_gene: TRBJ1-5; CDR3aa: CASSIGTGDNQPQHF; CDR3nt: TGTGCCAGTAGTATAGGGACAGGGGATAATCAGCCCCAGCATTTT
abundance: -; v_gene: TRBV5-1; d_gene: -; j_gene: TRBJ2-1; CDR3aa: CASSLDRAYNEQFF; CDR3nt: TGCGCCAGCAGCTTGGACAGGGCCTACAATGAGCAGTTCTTC
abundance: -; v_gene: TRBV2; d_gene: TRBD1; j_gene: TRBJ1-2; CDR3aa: CASTADRTVRGYTF; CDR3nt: TGTGCCAGCACTGCGGACAGGACGGTTCGTGGCTACACCTTC
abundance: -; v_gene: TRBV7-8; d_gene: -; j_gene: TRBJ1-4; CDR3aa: CASSLASSVGGEKLFF; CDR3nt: TGTGCCAGCAGCTTAGCAAGCTCGGTCGGGGGTGAAAAACTGTTTTTT
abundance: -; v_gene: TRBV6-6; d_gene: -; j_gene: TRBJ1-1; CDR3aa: CASSPREVSTEAFF; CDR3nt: TGTGCCAGCAGCCCACGGGAGGTAAGCACTGAAGCTTTCTTT
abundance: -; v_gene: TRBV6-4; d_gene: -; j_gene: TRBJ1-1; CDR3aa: CASTRLGGTAEAFF; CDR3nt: TGTGCCAGCACCCGACTTGGGGGGACCGCTGAAGCTTTCTTT
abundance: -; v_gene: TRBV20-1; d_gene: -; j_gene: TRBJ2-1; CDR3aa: CSATYYEQFF; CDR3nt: TGCAGTGCTACCTATTATGAGCAGTTCTTC
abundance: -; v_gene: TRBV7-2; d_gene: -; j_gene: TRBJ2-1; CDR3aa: CASSLQGAGEQFF; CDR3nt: TGTGCCAGCAGCTTACAAGGGGCCGGTGAGCAGTTCTTC
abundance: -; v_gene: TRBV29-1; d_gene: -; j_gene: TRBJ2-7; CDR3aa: CSVKGLGQGSEQYF; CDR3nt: TGCAGCGTTAAGGGGCTAGGGCAGGGTAGCGAGCAGTACTTC
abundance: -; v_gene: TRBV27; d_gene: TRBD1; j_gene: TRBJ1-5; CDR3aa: CASSFRQGNNQPQHF; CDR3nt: TGTGCCAGCAGTTTCCGACAGGGGAACAATCAGCCCCAGCATTTT
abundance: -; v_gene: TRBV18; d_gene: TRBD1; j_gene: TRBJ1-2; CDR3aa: CASSPLTGTETIYTF; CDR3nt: TGTGCCAGCTCACCACTGACGGGGACAGAGACTATCTACACCTTC
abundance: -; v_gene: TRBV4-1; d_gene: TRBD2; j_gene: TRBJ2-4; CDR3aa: CASSQQSGRAKNSQYF; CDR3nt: TGCGCCAGCAGCCAACAATCGGGGAGGGCCAAAAACAGTCAGTACTTC
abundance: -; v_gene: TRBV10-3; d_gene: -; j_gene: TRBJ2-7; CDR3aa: CATKVPDTYEQYF; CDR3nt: TGTGCCACCAAAGTCCCAGATACCTACGAGCAGTACTTC
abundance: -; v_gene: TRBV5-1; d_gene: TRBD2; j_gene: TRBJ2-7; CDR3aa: CASSLGLAGADEQYF; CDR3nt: TGCGCCAGCAGCTTGGGACTAGCGGGAGCAGACGAGCAGTACTTC
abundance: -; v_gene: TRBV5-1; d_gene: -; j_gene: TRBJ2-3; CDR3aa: CASSLVAGSTDTQYF; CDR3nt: TGCGCCAGCAGCTTGGTAGCAGGGAGCACAGATACGCAGTATTTT
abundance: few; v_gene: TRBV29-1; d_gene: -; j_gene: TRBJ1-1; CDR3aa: CSVEVGGGTEAFF; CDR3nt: TGCAGCGTTGAAGTGGGGGGTGGCACTGAAGCTTTCTTT
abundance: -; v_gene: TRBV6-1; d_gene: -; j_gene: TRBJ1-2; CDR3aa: CASSEEGWFYGYTF; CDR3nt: TGTGCCAGCAGTGAGGAGGGATGGTTTTATGGCTACACCTTC
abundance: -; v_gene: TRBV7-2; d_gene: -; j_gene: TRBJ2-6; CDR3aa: CASSLAVSGANVLTF; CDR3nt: TGTGCCAGCAGCTTAGCCGTCTCTGGGGCCAACGTCCTGACTTTC
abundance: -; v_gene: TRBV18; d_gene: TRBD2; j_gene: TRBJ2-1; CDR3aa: CASSPMTGLAGGPKNEQFF; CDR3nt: TGTGCCAGCTCACCAATGACGGGACTAGCGGGAGGGCCTAAGAATGAGCAGTTCTTC
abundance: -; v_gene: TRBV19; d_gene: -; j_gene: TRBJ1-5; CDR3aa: CASTSPGLLNQPQHF; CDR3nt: TGTGCCAGTACCTCTCCGGGACTCCTCAATCAGCCCCAGCATTTT
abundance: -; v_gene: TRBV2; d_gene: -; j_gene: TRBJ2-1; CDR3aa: CATQGGYNEQFF; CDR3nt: TGTGCTACCCAAGGCGGGTACAATGAGCAGTTCTTC